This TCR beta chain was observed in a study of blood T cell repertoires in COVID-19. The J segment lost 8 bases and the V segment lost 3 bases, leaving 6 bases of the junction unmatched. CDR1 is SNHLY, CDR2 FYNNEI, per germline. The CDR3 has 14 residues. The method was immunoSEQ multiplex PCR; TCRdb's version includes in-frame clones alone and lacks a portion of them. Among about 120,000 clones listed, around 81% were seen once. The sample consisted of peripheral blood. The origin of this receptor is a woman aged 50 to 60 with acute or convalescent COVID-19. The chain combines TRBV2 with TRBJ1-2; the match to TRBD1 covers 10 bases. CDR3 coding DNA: TGTGCCAGCAGTGACCGGGACAGGGGAGGAGGCTACACCTTC. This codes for CASSDRDRGGGYTF.